This T cell receptor (beta chain) was profiled in a study of blood T cell repertoires in COVID-19 (dated by TCRdb to 2020 to 2021). About the investigation overall: Samples from collaborators originated in the United States, Italy and Spain and spanned both the acute and convalescent phases of COVID-19. Subjects who had been exposed to COVID-19, were actively infected with it, or had recovered from it provided the deeply sampled blood TCRbeta repertoires that made up the dataset. The sample metadata nearly always contained a de-identified subject ID, COVID-19 status, age in years and sex. The material from the prospective study consisted of cDNA or gDNA derived from T cells, B-cell-depleted T cells, or PBMCs. Where available, HLA class I and class II types were taken from metadata supplied by the sample provider and were not determined by assay-based typing. Samples were obtained from the ongoing ImmuneRACE study (first 160 participants) and from 1,254 subjects provided by 6 global collaborators. A freely available public database, intended as a resource for researchers studying the immune response to SARS-CoV-2, is where the repertoires were released.

The count of this clone is one. No cognate antigen has been identified for it. Within one base of it there is no much larger clone, and no base qualities were kept. Participants in the prospective study were enrolled through a virtual design, were aged roughly 18 to 95 years, and lived in 24 United States geographic areas. Cohort assignment in the prospective study relied on participant-reported clinical history from a screening survey and a study questionnaire. Exposed participants had been in contact, within 2 weeks of entering the study, with a person who had a PCR-confirmed or clinician-diagnosed case of COVID-19. Mobile phlebotomists in the prospective study collected whole blood, serum and a nasopharyngeal or oropharyngeal swab from every participant. Additional blood draws and questionnaires over an approximately 2-month period could optionally be provided by prospective study participants. Blood samples from the prospective study were shipped frozen or at room temperature prior to DNA extraction.

V loses 4 bases, J loses 8 bases, and the germline ends lie 11 bases apart. The CDR3 numbers 13 residues from cysteine through phenylalanine. Solely the CDR3 DNA is kept, with 39 bases framed from the first base. CDR1 is given as SGHTA and CDR2 as FQGNSA, both from the germline V gene. The paper's findings and limits, for the study overall: Clinical and demographic metadata were provided uncurated, with the amount varying by source and participant.

The immunoSEQ Assay, a bias-controlled multiplex PCR, was used to amplify TCRbeta CDR3 regions from genomic DNA. For the original study's pipeline: Nucleated cell counts per sample were estimated from amplification of reference gene primers within the assay. To quantify the absolute abundance of each unique TCRbeta CDR3 rearrangement, sequence reads were collapsed and filtered. Productive Simpson clonality was computed per sample as the square root of Simpson's diversity index over productive rearrangements. Here the immuneACCESS table is served through TCRdb, limited to in-frame sequences with V and J called. Missing clones are a known gap in these copies; in checked studies unresolved V genes cover under half, and the rest lacks a known reason. V, J and clone size are those of that table, while D and trimming were read from the DNA. Across this sample there are some 300,000 clones, with about nine tenths seen only once. The top ten hold roughly 2.9% of the sample.

The rearrangement joined TRBV7-2 to TRBJ1-4; no D gene call is confident. Sequenced material: PBMCs or T cells enriched from blood (not recorded which). The TCR comes from a woman in her forties or fifties who had been exposed to COVID-19. The CDR3 loop reads CASSSPLGEKLFF. Here is the DNA: TGTGCCAGCAGCTCCCCCCTTGGCGAAAAACTGTTTTTT.